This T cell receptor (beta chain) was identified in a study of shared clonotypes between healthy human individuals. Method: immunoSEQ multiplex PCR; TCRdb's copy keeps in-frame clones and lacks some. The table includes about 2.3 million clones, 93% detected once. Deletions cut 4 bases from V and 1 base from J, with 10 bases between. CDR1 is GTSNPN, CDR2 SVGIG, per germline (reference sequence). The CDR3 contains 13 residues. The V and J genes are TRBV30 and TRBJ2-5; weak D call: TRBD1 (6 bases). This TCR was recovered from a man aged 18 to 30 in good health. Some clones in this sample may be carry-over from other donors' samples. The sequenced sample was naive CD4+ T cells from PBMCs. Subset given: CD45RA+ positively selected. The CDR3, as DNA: TGTGCCTGGACGTGGGGGCCCCAAGAGACCCAGTACTTC. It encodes CAWTWGPQETQYF.